What follows are 24 T cell receptor beta chains derived from one specimen sequenced in a study of CD8 T cells in ankylosing spondylitis. Study results and limitations: About 8 highly homologous variants made up a TCR beta motif, and this motif appeared characteristic of ankylosing spondylitis blood.

Their antigen targets remain unknown. MiXCR, run by TCRdb on the 5' RACE reads, gives a single entry per CDR3 protein. The repertoire holds about 440,000 distinct CDR3 sequences, with roughly 17% as singletons. Source material: blood, either unsorted or a sorted T cell fraction (not recorded which). Every receptor here comes from a male donor with ankylosing spondylitis.

There are a few counts of this clonotype. DNA for the CDR3: TGTGCCAGTAGAAGTAGCGGGGTGAATGAGCAGTTCTTC. It yields the protein CASRSSGVNEQFF. This rearrangement joins TRBV3-1 to TRBJ2-1; 8 bases are a match to TRBD2. V was clipped by 9 bases and J by 7 bases; unmatched bases: 8. This CDR3 spans 13 amino acids. The germline CDR1 and CDR2 sequences are LGHDT and YNNKEL (reference sequence).

The chain uses TRBV15 and TRBJ2-1, with D possibly TRBD2 on 6 matching bases. The CDR3 totals 13 residues. The germline V and J ends were trimmed by 5 bases and 3 bases, with 8 bases remaining between them. Germline values: CDR1 LNHNV, CDR2 YYDKDF (reference sequence). CDR3 residues: CATSPGGYNEQFF. CDR3 nucleotides: TGTGCCACCAGCCCCGGGGGCTACAATGAGCAGTTCTTC.

Only a few counts were recorded for this clonotype. J is TRBJ1-4 and V is TRBV4-3, with TRBD1 as a possible D gene (6 bases). Trimming removed 1 base at V and 8 bases at J, with 11 bases between. The germline gives CDR1 LGHNA, CDR2 YSLEER. The CDR3 runs to 14 residues. CDR3 in DNA: TGCGCCAGCAGCCAAGTCTTCGGACAGGAAAAACTGTTTTTT. This translates into CASSQVFGQEKLFF.

This clonotype was seen many times. The chain combines TRBV4-2 with TRBJ2-1; TRBD2 matches at 8 bases. CDR1 is LGHNA and CDR2 is YNFKEQ in the germline V gene. This CDR3 has 17 amino acids. V lost 1 base and J lost 4; bases outside the gene matches: 9. CDR3 nucleotides: TGTGCCAGCAGCCAAGCTCCAGCGGGAGAGAATTACAATGAGCAGTTCTTC. It encodes CASSQAPAGENYNEQFF.

The chain recombines TRBV12-3 or TRBV12-4 with TRBJ1-1; no clear D. The length of the CDR3 is 13 residues. V shed 6 bases and J shed 6 bases, with 14 bases lying between them. Here the CDR3 DNA reads TGTGCCAGCAGCCCTGAGAGGGTGGCTGAAGCTTTCTTT. Translating gives CASSPERVAEAFF.

This clonotype was detected only a few times. This sequence joins TRBV9 and TRBJ2-1; possible D gene TRBD2, 5 bases. V lost 8 bases to trimming and J lost 2 bases, with 14 bases between them. The germline CDR1 and CDR2 sequences are SGDLS and YYNGEE. This CDR3 is 14 amino acids long. CDR3 residues: CASGGAVAYNEQFF. The CDR3 nucleotides are TGTGCCAGTGGTGGAGCGGTGGCCTACAATGAGCAGTTCTTC.

The rearrangement joins TRBV5-1 to TRBJ1-1; weak D call: TRBD1 (6 bases). This CDR3 has 13 residues. Germline assignment: CDR1 SGHRS and CDR2 YFSETQ. Trimming cost V 3 bases and J 5 bases, with 11 bases left between them. CDR3 in DNA: TGCGCCAGCAGCTCCAAGGGGGAGACTGAAGCTTTCTTT. Residues: CASSSKGETEAFF. The variable domain in full, with the rest retrieved from reference TRBV5-1 and TRBJ1-1, is KAGVTQTPRYLIKTRGQQVTLSCSPISGHRSVSWYQQTPGQGLQFLFEYFSETQRNKGNFPGRFSGRQFSNSRSEMNVSTLELGDSALYLCASSSKGETEAFFGQGTRLTVV.

Many counts were recorded for this clonotype. The gene calls are TRBV5-1 and TRBJ2-7; the D gene could be TRBD1 or TRBD2 (5 bases each). The germline V gene encodes CDR1 SGHRS and CDR2 YFSETQ. The CDR3 extends over 14 amino acids. V shed 1 base and J shed 1 base, with 9 bases lying between them. CDR3 DNA: TGCGCCAGCAGCTTGCGGGACCGATCCTACGAGCAGTACTTC. This gives the protein CASSLRDRSYEQYF.

In this sample, this clonotype turned up many times. V is TRBV5-1 and J is TRBJ1-1, with 7 bases that match TRBD1. V lost 4 bases to trimming and J lost 4 bases; unmatched junction nucleotides: 4. Germline V gene lookup returns CDR1 SGHRS and CDR2 YFSETQ. The CDR3 is made up of 13 amino acids. The CDR3 sequence is CASSRDRATEAFF. CDR3 nucleotide sequence: TGCGCCAGCAGCCGAGACAGGGCCACTGAAGCTTTCTTT.

This clonotype was counted a few times. CDR3 nucleotide sequence: TGCAGTGCTAGGGCCGCGGGGGGTCGGACCATCACAGATACGCAGTATTTT. This encodes CSARAAGGRTITDTQYF. The chain has TRBV20-1 and TRBJ2-3; 8 nucleotides align to TRBD2. CDR1 is DFQATT and CDR2 is SNEGSKA in the germline V gene (reference sequence). V shed 3 bases and J 2 bases; nucleotides not matched to a gene: 13. The CDR3 totals 17 residues.

This chain links TRBV2 with TRBJ1-1; no definite D call. Trimming took 2 bases from V and 11 from J, leaving 15 bases between them. The germline V gene encodes CDR1 SNHLY and CDR2 FYNNEI. This CDR3 comprises 13 residues. CDR3 sequence: CASSERETGGAFF. CDR3 bases: TGTGCCAGCAGTGAACGGGAAACCGGCGGGGCTTTCTTT. Together with reference TRBV2 and TRBJ1-1, the CDR3 gives the full variable domain: EPEVTQTPSHQVTQMGQEVILRCVPISNHLYFYWYRQILGQKVEFLVSFYNNEISEKSEIFDDQFSVERPDGSNFTLKIRSTKLEDSAMYFCASSERETGGAFFGQGTRLTVV.

The J gene is TRBJ2-7, the V gene TRBV4-2; possible D gene TRBD2, 7 bases. V was cut by 4 bases and J by 5 bases, with 21 bases left in between. The CDR3 sequence is 16 residues long. CDR1 and CDR2 (germline): LGHNA, YNFKEQ. CDR3 nucleotides: TGTGCCAGCAGCCCGGGCCCCTCTTCGGGGGGCCACGAGCAGTACTTC. Encoded protein: CASSPGPSSGGHEQYF.

In its sample, this clonotype was seen many times. The chain joins TRBV4-2 to TRBJ2-1; D may be TRBD2 (6 bases). This CDR3 contains 16 residues. V lost 0 bases to trimming and J lost 1 base, with 10 bases between them. Germline V CDR1 and CDR2: LGHNA, YNFKEQ. CDR3 bases: TGTGCCAGCAGCCAAGAGGGAGGAGGGTCCTACAATGAGCAGTTCTTC. Its translation is CASSQEGGGSYNEQFF.

This clonotype showed up many times. This chain joins TRBV12-3 or TRBV12-4 and TRBJ2-6; unclear D gene. The CDR3 totals 15 residues. The V and J ends lost 5 bases and 2 bases respectively, with 10 bases between them. The CDR3 nucleotides are TGTGCCAGCAGTAATCGAGTGGCTGGGGCCAACGTCCTGACTTTC. It translates to CASSNRVAGANVLTF.

V and J are TRBV25-1 and TRBJ2-3; D not certain. The V and J ends lost 5 bases and 4 bases respectively, with 16 bases between them. Germline V CDR1 and CDR2: MGHDK, SYGVNS. This CDR3 spans 15 amino acids. The CDR3: CASSHPFLDPDTQYF. For the CDR3, the DNA is TGTGCCAGCAGTCATCCCTTCCTAGACCCAGATACGCAGTATTTT.

V gene TRBV5-1 combines with J gene TRBJ2-3; TRBD1 or TRBD2 may be the D gene (7 bases each). Trimming shortened V by 2 bases and J by 4 bases, and 26 bases separated the two germline ends. The CDR3 sequence is 19 residues long. Germline CDR1 and CDR2: SGHRS and YFSETQ. The CDR3 protein is CASSLRPAGGSTGADTQYF. CDR3 DNA: TGCGCCAGCAGCTTACGCCCAGCCGGGGGGTCAACAGGGGCAGATACGCAGTATTTT.

The chain has TRBV29-1 and TRBJ2-7; 10 nucleotides agree with TRBD2. V lost 6 bases to trimming and J lost 1 base; unmatched junction nucleotides: 6. The CDR3 is 14 residues long. Germline V CDR1 and CDR2: SQVTM, ANQGSEA. CDR3 region: CSVASGSLSYEQYF. CDR3 sequence (DNA): TGCAGCGTGGCTAGCGGGAGCCTATCCTACGAGCAGTACTTC.

The chain is built from TRBV12-3 or TRBV12-4 and TRBJ1-2; D uncertain. V lost 0 bases to trimming and J lost 4 bases, with 6 bases between them. The CDR3 totals 13 residues. The CDR3 protein is CASSLAFSYGYTF. The CDR3 DNA sequence: TGTGCCAGCAGTTTAGCTTTCAGCTATGGCTACACCTTC.

This clonotype was detected only a few times. This chain connects TRBV4-2 to TRBJ2-7; TRBD2 aligns across 8 bases. There are 12 residues in the CDR3. After removal of 4 bases from V and 6 bases from J, the junction contained 2 bases not matched to a gene. Germline assignment: CDR1 LGHNA and CDR2 YNFKEQ. The CDR3 sequence is CASSPAGGEQYF. As DNA, the CDR3 is TGTGCCAGCAGCCCCGCGGGAGGCGAGCAGTACTTC.

The V gene is TRBV28, the J gene TRBJ2-1; 8 bases align to TRBD2. CDR1 and CDR2 (germline): MDHEN, SYDVKM. The CDR3 is made up of 15 amino acids. Trimming removed 2 bases from V and 6 bases from J; junction bases left unmatched: 6. Written as DNA, the CDR3 is TGTGCCAGCAGTTTAGCGGGAGGCCCTCTCAATGAGCAGTTCTTC. Translated, it gives CASSLAGGPLNEQFF.

This clonotype was observed a few times. The rearrangement uses TRBV7-2 and TRBJ2-3; D is possibly TRBD2 (6 bases). V was trimmed by 5 bases and J by 9 bases, leaving 15 bases between them. The germline V gene encodes CDR1 SGHTA and CDR2 FQGNSA. The length of the CDR3 is 13 residues. In DNA form, the CDR3 reads TGTGCCAGCAGCCCCGGGACTCGGGGGACGCAGTATTTT. Translated, it gives CASSPGTRGTQYF. The whole variable domain, remainder taken from reference TRBV7-2 and TRBJ2-3, is GAGVSQSPSNKVTEKGKDVELRCDPISGHTALYWYRQSLGQGLEFLIYFQGNSAPDKSGLPSDRFSAERTGGSVSTLTIQRTQQEDSAVYLCASSPGTRGTQYFGPGTRLTVL.

The chain links TRBV20-1 to TRBJ2-1; a possible D gene is TRBD1 (5 bases). V was clipped by 3 bases and J by 6 bases, with 9 bases between them. This CDR3 spans 12 amino acids. CDR1 DFQATT and CDR2 SNEGSKA come from the germline V gene (reference sequence). The CDR3 is CSARGPGNEQFF. The CDR3 DNA reads as TGCAGTGCTAGGGGGCCCGGCAATGAGCAGTTCTTC.

This clonotype has only a few counts. The J gene is TRBJ2-3, the V gene TRBV7-2, with D unresolved. This CDR3 contains 15 residues. Germline V CDR1 and CDR2: SGHTA, FQGNSA. Trimming stripped 3 bases from V and 5 bases from J, with 15 bases between. DNA for the CDR3: TGTGCCAGCAGCTTGGTAGGTCGGGCGGTAGATACGCAGTATTTT. As protein: CASSLVGRAVDTQYF.

The gene calls are TRBV20-1 and TRBJ1-1; D is undetermined. This CDR3 contains 13 residues. Trimming left V 6 bases short and J 0 bases short, with 11 bases between. Germline lookup yields CDR1 DFQATT and CDR2 SNEGSKA (reference sequence). CDR3 protein: CSAVTDLNTEAFF. The CDR3 DNA follows: TGCAGTGCCGTCACTGATTTGAACACTGAAGCTTTCTTT.